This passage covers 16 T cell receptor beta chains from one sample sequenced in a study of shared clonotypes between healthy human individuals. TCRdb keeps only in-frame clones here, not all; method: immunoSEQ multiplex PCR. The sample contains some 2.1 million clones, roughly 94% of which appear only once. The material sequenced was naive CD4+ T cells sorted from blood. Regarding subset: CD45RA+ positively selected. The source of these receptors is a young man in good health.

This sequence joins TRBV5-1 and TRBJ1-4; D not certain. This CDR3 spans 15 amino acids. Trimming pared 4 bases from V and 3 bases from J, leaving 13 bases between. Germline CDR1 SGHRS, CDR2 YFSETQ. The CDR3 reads CASSLRTNPNEKLFF. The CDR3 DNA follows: TGCGCCAGCAGCCTAAGGACGAACCCTAATGAAAAACTGTTTTTT.

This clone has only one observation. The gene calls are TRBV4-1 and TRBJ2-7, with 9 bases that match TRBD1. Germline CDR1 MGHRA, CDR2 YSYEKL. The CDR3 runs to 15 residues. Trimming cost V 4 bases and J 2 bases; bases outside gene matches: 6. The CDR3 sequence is CASSPGTGITYEQYF. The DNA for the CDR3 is TGCGCCAGCAGCCCAGGGACAGGGATAACCTACGAGCAGTACTTC.

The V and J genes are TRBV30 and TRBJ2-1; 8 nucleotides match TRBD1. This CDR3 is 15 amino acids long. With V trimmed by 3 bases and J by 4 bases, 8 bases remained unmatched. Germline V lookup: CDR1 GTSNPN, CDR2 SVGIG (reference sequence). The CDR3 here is CAWSGRGQGYNEQFF. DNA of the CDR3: TGTGCCTGGAGCGGACGTGGACAGGGTTACAATGAGCAGTTCTTC.

The CDR3 spells CASSSKDRGLSTEAFF. CDR3 sequence (DNA): TGTGCCAGCAGTTCGAAGGACAGGGGGCTGTCCACTGAAGCTTTCTTT. This chain joins TRBV6-5 and TRBJ1-1; TRBD1 matches at 11 bases. The CDR3 runs to 16 residues. V trimming: 4 bases; J trimming: 4 bases; junction bases outside the gene matches: 8. CDR1 is MNHEY, CDR2 SVGAGI, per germline.

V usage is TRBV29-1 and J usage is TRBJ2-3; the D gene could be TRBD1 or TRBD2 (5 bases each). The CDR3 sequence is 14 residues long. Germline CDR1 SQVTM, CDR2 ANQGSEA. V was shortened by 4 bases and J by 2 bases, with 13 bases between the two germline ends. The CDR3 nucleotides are TGCAGCGTTGGGGGACGGACGAACACAGATACGCAGTATTTT. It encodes CSVGGRTNTDTQYF.

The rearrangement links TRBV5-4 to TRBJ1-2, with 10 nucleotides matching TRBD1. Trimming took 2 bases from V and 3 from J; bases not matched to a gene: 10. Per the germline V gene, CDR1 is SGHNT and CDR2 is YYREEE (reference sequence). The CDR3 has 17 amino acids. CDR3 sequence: CASSFATGTGAHYGYTF. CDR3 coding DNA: TGTGCCAGCAGCTTCGCAACCGGGACAGGGGCTCACTATGGCTACACCTTC. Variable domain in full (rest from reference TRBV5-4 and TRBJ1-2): ETGVTQSPTHLIKTRGQQVTLRCSSQSGHNTVSWYQQALGQGPQFIFQYYREEENGRGNFPPRFSGLQFPNYSSELNVNALELDDSALYLCASSFATGTGAHYGYTFGSGTRLTVV.

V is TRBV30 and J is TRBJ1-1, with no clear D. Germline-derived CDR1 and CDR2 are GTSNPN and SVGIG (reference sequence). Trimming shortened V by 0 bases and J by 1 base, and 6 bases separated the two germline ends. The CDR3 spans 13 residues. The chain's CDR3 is CAWSVAENTEAFF. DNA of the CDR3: TGTGCCTGGAGTGTAGCAGAGAACACTGAAGCTTTCTTT.

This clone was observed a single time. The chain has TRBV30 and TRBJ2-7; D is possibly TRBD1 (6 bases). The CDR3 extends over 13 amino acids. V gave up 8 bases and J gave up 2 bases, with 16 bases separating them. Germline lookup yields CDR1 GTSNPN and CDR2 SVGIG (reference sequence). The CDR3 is CAGAWTEPYEQYF. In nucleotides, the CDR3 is TGTGCCGGGGCGTGGACAGAGCCCTACGAGCAGTACTTC.

The DNA of the CDR3 is TGTGCCAGCAGCGGAACAGGGTACACTGAAGCTTTCTTT. Its protein is CASSGTGYTEAFF. The V and J genes are TRBV7-9 and TRBJ1-1; a possible D gene is TRBD1 (6 bases). Germline lookup yields CDR1 SEHNR and CDR2 FQNEAQ (reference sequence). The ends were cut back, 5 bases at V and 3 bases at J, with 10 bases in the middle. CDR3 length equals 13 residues.

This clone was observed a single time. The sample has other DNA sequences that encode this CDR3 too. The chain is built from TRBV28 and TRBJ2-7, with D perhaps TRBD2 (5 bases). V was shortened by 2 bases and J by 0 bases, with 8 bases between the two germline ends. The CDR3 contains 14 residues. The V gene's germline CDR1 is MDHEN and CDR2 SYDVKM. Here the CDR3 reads CASSLSGLSYEQYF. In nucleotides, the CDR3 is TGTGCCAGCAGTTTAAGTGGACTCTCCTACGAGCAGTACTTC.

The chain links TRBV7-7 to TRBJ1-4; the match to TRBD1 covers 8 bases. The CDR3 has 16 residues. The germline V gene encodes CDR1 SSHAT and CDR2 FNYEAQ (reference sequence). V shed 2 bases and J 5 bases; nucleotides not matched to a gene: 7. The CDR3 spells CASSLKSWDRNEKLFF. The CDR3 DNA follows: TGTGCCAGCAGCTTAAAATCGTGGGACAGGAATGAAAAACTGTTTTTT.

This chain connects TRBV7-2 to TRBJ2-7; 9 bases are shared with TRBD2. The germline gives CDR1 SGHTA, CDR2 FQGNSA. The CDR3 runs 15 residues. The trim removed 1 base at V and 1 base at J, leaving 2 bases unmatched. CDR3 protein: CASSLEGLASYEQYF. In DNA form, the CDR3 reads TGTGCCAGCAGCTTAGAGGGACTAGCTTCCTACGAGCAGTACTTC.

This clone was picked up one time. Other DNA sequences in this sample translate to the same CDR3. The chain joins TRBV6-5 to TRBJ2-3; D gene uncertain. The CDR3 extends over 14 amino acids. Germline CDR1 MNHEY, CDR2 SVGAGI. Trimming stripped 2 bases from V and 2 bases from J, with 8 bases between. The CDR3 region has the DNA TGTGCCAGCAGTTACCGGGCCTACACAGATACGCAGTATTTT. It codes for CASSYRAYTDTQYF.

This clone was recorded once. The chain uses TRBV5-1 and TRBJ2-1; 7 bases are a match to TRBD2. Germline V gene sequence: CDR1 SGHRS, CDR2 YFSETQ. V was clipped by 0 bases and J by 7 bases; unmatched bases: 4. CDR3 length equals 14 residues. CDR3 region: CASSLERGINEQFF. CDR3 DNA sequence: TGCGCCAGCAGCTTGGAGCGGGGTATTAATGAGCAGTTCTTC.

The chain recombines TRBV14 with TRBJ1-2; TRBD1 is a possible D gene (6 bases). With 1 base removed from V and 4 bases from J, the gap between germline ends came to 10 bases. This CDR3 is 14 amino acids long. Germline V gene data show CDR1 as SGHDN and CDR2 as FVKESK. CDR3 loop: CASSQADRAYGYTF. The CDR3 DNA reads TGTGCCAGCAGCCAAGCGGACAGAGCCTATGGCTACACCTTC.

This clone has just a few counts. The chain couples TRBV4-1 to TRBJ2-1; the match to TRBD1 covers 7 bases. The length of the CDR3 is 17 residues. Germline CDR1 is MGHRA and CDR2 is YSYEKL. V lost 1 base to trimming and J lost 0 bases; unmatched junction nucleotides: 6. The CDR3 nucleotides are TGCGCCAGCAGCCAAGGACAGGGCCCTAGCTCCTACAATGAGCAGTTCTTC. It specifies CASSQGQGPSSYNEQFF.